A selection of T cell receptor beta chains follows, all from one sample in a study of blood T cell repertoires in COVID-19. TCRdb's table, derived via immunoSEQ multiplex PCR, lists solely in-frame clones and lacks some. In the table there are 240,000 or so clones, 75% to 90% of which are singletons. Source material: peripheral blood. The receptors shown here come from a woman aged 25 to 39 who had recovered from COVID-19. Both conserved end residues are part of each CDR3. A D gene is named only where the DNA matches it firmly. Not all rows give a size; the values are once, few, many and, for expanded clones, a class.

d_call j_call v_call clone_size cdr3_nt cdr3_aa
. TRBJ1-1 TRBV12-1 . TGTGCCAGCAGCACGGGACAGGGGAACACTGAAGCTTTCTTT CASSTGQGNTEAFF
TRBD1 TRBJ2-2 TRBV5-1 . TGCGCCAGCAGCTCAACGGGACAGGGTGGTACCGGGGAGCTGTTTTTT CASSSTGQGGTGELFF
TRBD1 TRBJ1-2 TRBV5-1 . TGCGCCAGCAGCTCCGGGACAGGGGTCAACTATGGCTACACCTTC CASSSGTGVNYGYTF
TRBD1 TRBJ1-3 TRBV19 . TGTGCCAGTAGTATCGAAAGGGGGCGTGTGGACACCATATATTTT CASSIERGRVDTIYF
. TRBJ1-1 TRBV7-9 few TGTGCCAGCAGCCCTAAGACACCCGGACAGTGGAACACTGAAGCTTTCTTT CASSPKTPGQWNTEAFF
. TRBJ1-1 TRBV5-1 . TGCGCCAGCAGCGGACAGTCGAACACTGAAGCTTTCTTT CASSGQSNTEAFF
TRBD1 TRBJ2-7 TRBV7-9 . TGTGCCAGCAGCTCCGATCGGGGACAGGGAAGGGAGCAGTACTTC CASSSDRGQGREQYF
TRBD1 TRBJ1-4 TRBV29-1 . TGCAGCGTCGAAAGACAGGGTCTTAATGAAAAACTGTTTTTT CSVERQGLNEKLFF
TRBD2 TRBJ2-5 TRBV12-5 . TGTGCTAGTGGCCCGGGGGGAGGGCGACTGGATGGAGAGACCCAGTACTTC CASGPGGGRLDGETQYF
. TRBJ2-7 TRBV15 . TGTGCCACCGGGGAGGCTTTGCCGTACGAGCAGTACTTC CATGEALPYEQYF
. TRBJ2-7 TRBV7-2 many TGTGCCAGCAGCCCTACCCGTTCCCTCTACGAGCAGTACTTC CASSPTRSLYEQYF
. TRBJ1-6 TRBV3-1/TRBV3-2 . TGTGCCAGCAGCCCCGTCCCGGGACATGATTCACCCCTCCACTTT CASSPVPGHDSPLHF
. TRBJ2-7 TRBV21-1 . TGTGCCAGCAGACAGGGGCCCTCTAGCGAGCAGTACTTC CASRQGPSSEQYF
TRBD1 TRBJ1-1 TRBV2 . TGTGCCAGCAGTGAGAACAGGGGCACTGAAGCTTTCTTT CASSENRGTEAFF
TRBD2 TRBJ2-7 TRBV10-3 . TGTGCCATCAGTGGTCTGGTCGAGCGGGGGCGAACATACGAGCAGTACTTC CAISGLVERGRTYEQYF
TRBD1 TRBJ1-2 TRBV6-1 . TGTGCCAGCAGTGAGTCCTGGACAGGGCCCTATGGCTACACCTTC CASSESWTGPYGYTF
TRBD2 TRBJ2-7 TRBV5-6 . TGTGCCAGCAGCAGAACTAGCGGGGGCCTGGGGGAGCAGTACTTC CASSRTSGGLGEQYF
. TRBJ1-5 TRBV6-5 . TGTGCCAGCGAGCTGGGTGGGCCTCAGCCCCAGCATTTT CASELGGPQPQHF
TRBD1 TRBJ1-1 TRBV30 . TGTGCCTGGAGTGTACGGGGGACAGGGGGGACTGAAGCTTTCTTT CAWSVRGTGGTEAFF
. TRBJ1-6 TRBV27 . TGTGCCAGCAGTCCAACCCTACCCAATTCACCCCTCCACTTT CASSPTLPNSPLHF
. TRBJ1-1 TRBV19 few TGTGCCAGTAGTACAGCTTCCGGGACATCGAACACTGAAGCTTTCTTT CASSTASGTSNTEAFF
TRBD1 TRBJ1-6 TRBV3-1/TRBV3-2 . TGTGCCAGCAGCCTTACAGGGGTCTATAATTCACCCCTCCACTTT CASSLTGVYNSPLHF
. TRBJ1-4 TRBV2 . TGTGCCAGTGACAGATATACCTCAACTAATGAAAAACTGTTTTTT CASDRYTSTNEKLFF
TRBD1 TRBJ2-6 TRBV5-4 . TGTGCCAGCAGCAAGACAGGGGTTGGGGCCAACGTCCTGACTTTC CASSKTGVGANVLTF
TRBD2 TRBJ2-3 TRBV6-1 . TGTGCCAGCAGTGAAGCGCTAGCGGGGGGGCCAGATACGCAGTATTTT CASSEALAGGPDTQYF
TRBD1 TRBJ2-3 TRBV5-1 . TGCGCCAGCAGCTCAGGACAGGGGGAGTCAGATACGCAGTATTTT CASSSGQGESDTQYF
TRBD1 TRBJ1-2 TRBV20-1 . TGCAGTGCTACAACAGGGGCTGGCTACACCTTC CSATTGAGYTF
. TRBJ2-1 TRBV18 many TGTGCCAGCTCACCACCCGGGTTGGACTACTACAATGAGCAGTTCTTC CASSPPGLDYYNEQFF
TRBD2 TRBJ2-7 TRBV7-8 . TGTGCCAGCAGCTTAGCAGCGGGGGTTACCTACGAGCAGTACTTC CASSLAAGVTYEQYF
. TRBJ1-4 TRBV5-1 . TGCGCCAGCAGCTTGGTATTGGGCAGAAATGAAAAACTGTTTTTT CASSLVLGRNEKLFF
TRBD1 TRBJ1-2 TRBV2 . TGTGCCTTTAGGGACAGGGAGGTAGCTGACTATGGCTACACCTTC CAFRDREVADYGYTF
. TRBJ1-4 TRBV11-2 medium-sized TGTGCCAGCAGCTTTTGGGGGGGACGTGAAAAACTGTTTTTT CASSFWGGREKLFF
. TRBJ2-3 TRBV5-4 . TGTGCCAGCAGCTTCGGCGCGGGGAGCACAGATACGCAGTATTTT CASSFGAGSTDTQYF
. TRBJ2-7 TRBV6-5 . TGTGCCAGCAGTTCACGGGGATCCTACGAGCAGTACTTC CASSSRGSYEQYF
TRBD1 TRBJ1-4 TRBV4-2 . TGTGCCAGCAGCCAAGAGGCGCGGGAAAGACAGGGTAATGAAAAACTGTTTTTT CASSQEARERQGNEKLFF
TRBD1 TRBJ1-4 TRBV27 . TGTGCCAGCAGTTCCCCGGACAGGGCTGAAAAACTGTTTTTT CASSSPDRAEKLFF
. TRBJ2-1 TRBV3-1/TRBV3-2 . TGTGCCAGCAGCCAAGATAACGCAGGGCGAGAGCAGTTCTTC CASSQDNAGREQFF
TRBD2 TRBJ2-2 TRBV29-1 . TGCAGCGCCGCGGGACTAGCGGGGGGCGGGGACACCGGGGAGCTGTTTTTT CSAAGLAGGGDTGELFF
TRBD1 TRBJ2-6 TRBV18 . TGTGCCAGCTCACCTACAGGGGCGAGCTCTGGGGCCAACGTCCTGACTTTC CASSPTGASSGANVLTF
. TRBJ1-6 TRBV5-6 . TGTGCCAGCAGCCCCTGGGGGCAGGGATTACTTTCACCCCTCCACTTT CASSPWGQGLLSPLHF
. TRBJ2-1 TRBV5-4 . TGTGCCAGCAGCCCGCTTCGGACAGGTGAGGGGGGTGAGCAGTTCTTC CASSPLRTGEGGEQFF
. TRBJ2-3 TRBV2 once TGTGCCAGCGGAGCCATCAGTCCCACAGATACGCAGTATTTT CASGAISPTDTQYF
. TRBJ2-5 TRBV18 . TGTGCCAGCTCACCTCTGGGAGCGAAGATGGAGACCCAGTACTTC CASSPLGAKMETQYF
. TRBJ2-5 TRBV9 . TGTGCCAGCAGCCTCGCGCCGGACACCCAAGAGACCCAGTACTTC CASSLAPDTQETQYF
. TRBJ2-1 TRBV7-2 . TGTGCCAGCACCTTCTGGGCGGGTTATGAGCAGTTCTTC CASTFWAGYEQFF
TRBD2 TRBJ2-3 TRBV5-1 . TGCGCCAGCAGCAATAGCGGGGACCGCACAGATACGCAGTATTTT CASSNSGDRTDTQYF
. TRBJ2-5 TRBV5-6 . TGTGCCAGCAGCCCCCACGGGGGTTTGAAGACCCAGTACTTC CASSPHGGLKTQYF
. TRBJ2-1 TRBV6-5 . TGTGCCAGCAGGGTCAGGTTAAGCTCCTACAATGAGCAGTTCTTC CASRVRLSSYNEQFF
. TRBJ1-4 TRBV4-2 . TGTGCCAGCAGTATTGGGCAGGTCCAAACCCTTAATGAAAAACTGTTTTTT CASSIGQVQTLNEKLFF
. TRBJ1-2 TRBV7-9 . TGTGCCAGCAGCTTAGGCGGGGACTATGGCTACACCTTC CASSLGGDYGYTF
TRBD1 TRBJ2-7 TRBV7-9 . TGTGCCAGCAGCTTATGGGACAGGGTGAGGTACGAGCAGTACTTC CASSLWDRVRYEQYF
. TRBJ1-1 TRBV7-9 . TGTGCCAGCAGCTTAGCGCCAGGGAAATTGAACACTGAAGCTTTCTTT CASSLAPGKLNTEAFF
. TRBJ2-7 TRBV2 . TGTGCCAGCAGAACAGGGTCCGGTGGTGAGCAGTACTTC CASRTGSGGEQYF
. TRBJ2-2 TRBV6-5 once TGTGCCAGCAGCCTTACTAGGACTGGGGAGCTGTTTTTT CASSLTRTGELFF
TRBD2 TRBJ2-2 TRBV7-9 . TGTGCCAGCAGCCCATCTAGCGGGAAGAACACCGGGGAGCTGTTTTTT CASSPSSGKNTGELFF
. TRBJ1-5 TRBV19 . TGTGCCAGTATGATGGCCAGTTCTAGCAATCAGCCCCAGCATTTT CASMMASSSNQPQHF